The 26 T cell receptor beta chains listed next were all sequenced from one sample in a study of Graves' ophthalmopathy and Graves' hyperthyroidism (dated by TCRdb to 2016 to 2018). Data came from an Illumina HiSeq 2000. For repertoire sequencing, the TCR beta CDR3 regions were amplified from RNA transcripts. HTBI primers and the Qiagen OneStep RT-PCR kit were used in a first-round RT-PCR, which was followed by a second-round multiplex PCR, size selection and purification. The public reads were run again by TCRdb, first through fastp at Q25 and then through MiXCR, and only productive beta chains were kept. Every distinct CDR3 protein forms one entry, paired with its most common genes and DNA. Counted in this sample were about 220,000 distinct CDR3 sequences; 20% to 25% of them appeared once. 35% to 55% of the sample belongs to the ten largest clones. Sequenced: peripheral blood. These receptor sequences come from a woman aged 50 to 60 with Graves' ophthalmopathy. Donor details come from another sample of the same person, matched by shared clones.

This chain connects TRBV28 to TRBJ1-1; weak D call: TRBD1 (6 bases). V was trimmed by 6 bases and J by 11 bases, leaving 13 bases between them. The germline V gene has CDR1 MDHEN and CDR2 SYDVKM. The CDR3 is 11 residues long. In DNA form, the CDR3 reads TGTGCCAGCAGGTGGGACACCCGGGCTTTCTTT. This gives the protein CASRWDTRAFF.

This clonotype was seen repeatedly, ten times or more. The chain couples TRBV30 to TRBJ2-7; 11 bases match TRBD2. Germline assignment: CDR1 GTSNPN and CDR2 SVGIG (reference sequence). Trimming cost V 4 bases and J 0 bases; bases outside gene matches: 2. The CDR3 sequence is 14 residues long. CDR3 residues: CAWTTSGVSYEQYF. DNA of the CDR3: TGTGCCTGGACGACTAGCGGGGTCTCCTACGAGCAGTACTTC. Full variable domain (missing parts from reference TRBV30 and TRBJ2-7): SQTIHQWPATLVQPVGSPLSLECTVEGTSNPNLYWYRQAAGRGLQLLFYSVGIGQISSEVPQNLSASRPQDRQFILSSKKLLLSDSGFYLCAWTTSGVSYEQYFGPGTRLTVT.

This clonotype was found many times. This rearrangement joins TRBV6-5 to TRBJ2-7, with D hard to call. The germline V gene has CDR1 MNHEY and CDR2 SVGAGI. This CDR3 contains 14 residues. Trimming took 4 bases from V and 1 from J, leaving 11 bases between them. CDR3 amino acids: CASSFAELSYEQYF. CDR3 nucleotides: TGTGCCAGCAGTTTTGCGGAGCTTTCCTACGAGCAGTACTTC.

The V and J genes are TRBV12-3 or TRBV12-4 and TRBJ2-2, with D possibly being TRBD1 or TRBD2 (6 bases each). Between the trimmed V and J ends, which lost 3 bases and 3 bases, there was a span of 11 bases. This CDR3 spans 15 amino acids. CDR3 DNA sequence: TGTGCCAGCAGTTTCTACAGGGAGGACACCGGGGAGCTGTTTTTT. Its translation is CASSFYREDTGELFF.

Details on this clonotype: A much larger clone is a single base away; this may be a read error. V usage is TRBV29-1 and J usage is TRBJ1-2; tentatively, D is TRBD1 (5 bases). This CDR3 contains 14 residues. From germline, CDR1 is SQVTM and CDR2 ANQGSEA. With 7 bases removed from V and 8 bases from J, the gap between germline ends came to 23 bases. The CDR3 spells CSGNIGQGYRGYTF. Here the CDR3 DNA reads TGCAGCGGTAACATAGGGCAGGGCTATCGCGGCTACACCTTC.

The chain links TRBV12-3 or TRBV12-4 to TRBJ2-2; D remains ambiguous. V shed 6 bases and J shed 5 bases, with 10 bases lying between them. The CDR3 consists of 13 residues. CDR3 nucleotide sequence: TGTGCCAGCAGCCACATTACGACCGGGGAGCTGTTTTTT. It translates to CASSHITTGELFF.

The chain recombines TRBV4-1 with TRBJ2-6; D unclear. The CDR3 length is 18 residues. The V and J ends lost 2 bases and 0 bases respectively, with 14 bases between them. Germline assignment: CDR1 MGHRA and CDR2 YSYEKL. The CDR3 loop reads CASSQSGSYSSGANVLTF. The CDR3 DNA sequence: TGCGCCAGCAGCCAATCGGGTTCATATTCCTCTGGGGCCAACGTCCTGACTTTC.

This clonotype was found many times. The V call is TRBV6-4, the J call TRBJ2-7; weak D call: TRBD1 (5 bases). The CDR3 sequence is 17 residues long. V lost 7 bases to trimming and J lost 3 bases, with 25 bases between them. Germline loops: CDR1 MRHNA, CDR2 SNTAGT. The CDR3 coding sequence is TGTGCCAGCACACCACGATGGGCCAGGGATCTGAACTACGAGCAGTACTTC. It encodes CASTPRWARDLNYEQYF.

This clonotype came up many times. CDR3 nucleotide sequence: TGCAGCGGCACAGACAGGAACACTGAAGCTTTCTTT. The encoded protein is CSGTDRNTEAFF. The J gene is TRBJ1-1, the V gene TRBV29-1; perhaps TRBD1 as D (5 bases). The CDR3 is made up of 12 amino acids. From germline, CDR1 is SQVTM and CDR2 ANQGSEA. V was pared by 7 bases and J by 1 base, with 10 bases between.

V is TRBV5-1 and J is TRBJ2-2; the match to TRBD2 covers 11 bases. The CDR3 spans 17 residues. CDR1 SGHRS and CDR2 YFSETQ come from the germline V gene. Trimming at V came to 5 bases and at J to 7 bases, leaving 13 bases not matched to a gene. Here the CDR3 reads CASSTKLAGVTDGELFF. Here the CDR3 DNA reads TGCGCCAGCAGTACTAAACTAGCGGGAGTAACTGACGGGGAGCTGTTTTTT.

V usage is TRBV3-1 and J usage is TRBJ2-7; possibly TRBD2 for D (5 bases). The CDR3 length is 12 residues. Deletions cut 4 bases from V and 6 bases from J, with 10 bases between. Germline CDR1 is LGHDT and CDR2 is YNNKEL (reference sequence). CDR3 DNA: TGTGCCAGCAGCCTCAAGACTACCGAGCAGTACTTC. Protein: CASSLKTTEQYF.

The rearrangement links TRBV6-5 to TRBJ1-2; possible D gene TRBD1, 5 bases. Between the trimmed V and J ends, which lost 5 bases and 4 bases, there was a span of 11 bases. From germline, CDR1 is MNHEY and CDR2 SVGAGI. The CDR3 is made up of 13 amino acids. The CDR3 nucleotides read TGTGCCAGCAGTAACCAGGGAACCTATGGCTACACCTTC. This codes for CASSNQGTYGYTF.

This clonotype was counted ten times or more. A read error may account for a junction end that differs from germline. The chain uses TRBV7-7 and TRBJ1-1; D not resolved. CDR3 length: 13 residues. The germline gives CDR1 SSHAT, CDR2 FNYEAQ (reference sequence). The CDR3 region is CASSQDGNTEAFF. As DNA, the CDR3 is TGTGCTAGCAGCCAAGATGGGAACACTGAAGCTTTCTTT. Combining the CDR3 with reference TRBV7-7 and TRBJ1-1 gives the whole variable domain GAGVSQSPRYKVTKRGQDVTLRCDPISSHATLYWYQQALGQGPEFLTYFNYEAQPDKSGLPSDRFSAERPEGSISTLTIQRTEQRDSAMYRCASSQDGNTEAFFGQGTRLTVV.

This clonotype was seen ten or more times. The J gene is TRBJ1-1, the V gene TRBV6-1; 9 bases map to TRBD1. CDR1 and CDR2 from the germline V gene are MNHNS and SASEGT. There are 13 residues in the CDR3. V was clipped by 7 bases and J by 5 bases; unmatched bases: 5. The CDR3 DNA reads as TGTGCCAGCACCAGACAGGGGGTAACTGAAGCTTTCTTT. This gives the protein CASTRQGVTEAFF.

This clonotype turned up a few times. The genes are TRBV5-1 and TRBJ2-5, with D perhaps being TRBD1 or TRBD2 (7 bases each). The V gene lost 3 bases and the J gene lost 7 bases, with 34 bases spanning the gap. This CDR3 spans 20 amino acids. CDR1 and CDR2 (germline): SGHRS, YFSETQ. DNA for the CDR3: TGCGCCAGCAGCTCGTCTGGCGGGTCTAGGAGATCAGGGGGGGCATGGACCCAGTACTTC. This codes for CASSSSGGSRRSGGAWTQYF.

The CDR3 loop reads CSVESPGYTF. CDR3 coding DNA: TGCAGCGTTGAATCCCCTGGCTACACCTTC. The V gene is TRBV29-1, the J gene TRBJ1-2, with no clear D. Between the trimmed V and J ends, which lost 2 bases and 7 bases, there was a span of 5 bases. This CDR3 is 10 amino acids long. Germline CDR1 SQVTM, CDR2 ANQGSEA.

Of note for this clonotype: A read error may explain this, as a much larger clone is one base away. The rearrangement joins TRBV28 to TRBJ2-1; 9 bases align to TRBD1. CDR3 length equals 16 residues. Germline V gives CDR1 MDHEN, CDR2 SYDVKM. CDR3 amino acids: CGSSPGTGSGFNEQFF. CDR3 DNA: TGTGGCAGCAGTCCCGGGACAGGGAGTGGGTTTAATGAGCAGTTCTTC. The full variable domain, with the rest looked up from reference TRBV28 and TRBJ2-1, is DVKVTQSSRYLVKRTGEKVFLECVQDMDHENMFWYRQDPGLGLRLIYFSYDVKMKEKGDIPEGYSVSREKKERFSLILESASTNQTSMYLCGSSPGTGSGFNEQFFGPGTRLTVL.

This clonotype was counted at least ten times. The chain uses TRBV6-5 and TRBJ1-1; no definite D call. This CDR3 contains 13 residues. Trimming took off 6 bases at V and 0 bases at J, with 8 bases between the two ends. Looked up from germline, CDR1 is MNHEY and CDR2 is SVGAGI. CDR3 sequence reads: CASRVKMNTEAFF. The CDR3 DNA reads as TGTGCCAGCAGGGTAAAAATGAACACTGAAGCTTTCTTT.

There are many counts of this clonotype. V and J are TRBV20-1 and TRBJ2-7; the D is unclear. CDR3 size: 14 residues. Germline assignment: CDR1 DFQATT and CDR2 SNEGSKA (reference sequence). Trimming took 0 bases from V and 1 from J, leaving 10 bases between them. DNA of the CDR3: TGCAGTGCTAGAGATCTAACGGCGTCCTACGAGCAGTACTTC. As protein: CSARDLTASYEQYF.

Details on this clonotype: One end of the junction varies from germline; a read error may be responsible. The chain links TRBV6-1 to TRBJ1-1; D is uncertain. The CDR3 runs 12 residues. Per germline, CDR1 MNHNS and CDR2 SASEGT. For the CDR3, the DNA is TGTGCCAGCATCACCGGGTTGGGGAAAGCTTCCTTT. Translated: CASITGLGKASF.

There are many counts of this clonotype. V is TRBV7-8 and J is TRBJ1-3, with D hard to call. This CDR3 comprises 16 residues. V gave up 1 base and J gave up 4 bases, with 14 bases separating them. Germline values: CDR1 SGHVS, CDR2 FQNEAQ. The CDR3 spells CASSLGHLSRGNTIYF. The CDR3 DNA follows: TGTGCCAGCAGCTTAGGGCACCTTTCAAGGGGAAACACCATATATTTT.

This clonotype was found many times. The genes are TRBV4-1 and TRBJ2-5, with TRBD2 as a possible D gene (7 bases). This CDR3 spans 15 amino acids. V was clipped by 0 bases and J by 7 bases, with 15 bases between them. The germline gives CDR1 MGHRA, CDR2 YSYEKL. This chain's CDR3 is CASSQEGAQRGTQYF. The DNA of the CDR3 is TGCGCCAGCAGCCAAGAGGGGGCCCAGCGGGGGACCCAGTACTTC.

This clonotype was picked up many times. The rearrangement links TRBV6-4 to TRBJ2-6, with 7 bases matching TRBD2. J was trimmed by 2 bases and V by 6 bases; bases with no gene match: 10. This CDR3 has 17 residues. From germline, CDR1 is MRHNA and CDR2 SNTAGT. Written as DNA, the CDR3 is TGTGCCAGCAGGCGGCGGGGGTCTCCGGCTGGGGCCAACGTCCTGACTTTC. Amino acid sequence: CASRRRGSPAGANVLTF.

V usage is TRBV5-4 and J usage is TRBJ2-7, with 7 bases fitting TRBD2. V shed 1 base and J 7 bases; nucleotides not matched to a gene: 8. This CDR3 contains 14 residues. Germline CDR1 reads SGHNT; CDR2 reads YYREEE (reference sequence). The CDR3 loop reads CASSLTSDRTEQYF. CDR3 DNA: TGTGCCAGCAGCTTGACTAGCGACCGTACGGAGCAGTACTTC.

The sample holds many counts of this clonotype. For the CDR3, the DNA is TGTGCCACCAGTGATTTTTCACAGGGTGGAGAGACCCAGTACTTC. Protein product: CATSDFSQGGETQYF. The chain links TRBV24-1 to TRBJ2-5, with a possible D match to TRBD1 (6 bases). This CDR3 contains 15 residues. Trimming took 1 base from V and 4 from J, leaving 12 bases between them. The germline V gene has CDR1 KGHDR and CDR2 SFDVKD.

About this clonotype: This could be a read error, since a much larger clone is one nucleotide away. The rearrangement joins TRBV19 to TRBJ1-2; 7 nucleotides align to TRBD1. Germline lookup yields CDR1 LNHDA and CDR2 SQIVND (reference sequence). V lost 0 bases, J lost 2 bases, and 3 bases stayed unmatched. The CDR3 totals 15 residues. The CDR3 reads CASSIERTGNYGYTF. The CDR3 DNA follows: TGTGCCAGTAGTATAGAGAGGACAGGCAACTATGGCTACACCTTC.